These 2 T cell receptor beta chains share one sample of origin, sequenced in a study of OX40 agonist ivuxolimab in advanced cancers. Generated by immunoSEQ multiplex PCR, the TCRdb table keeps only in-frame clones and is missing some. The data contain more than 35,000 clones, about 83% of them seen just once; the ten biggest clones take up 9.5% to 15%. The sequencing used CD4+ or CD8+ T cells sorted from blood, collected in a trial of the OX40 agonist ivuxolimab. Source of these receptors: an adult with an advanced solid tumor such as melanoma, head and neck, liver or kidney cancer.

The V call is TRBV10-3, the J call TRBJ1-1; possible D gene TRBD1, 5 bases. The CDR3 loop spans 14 amino acids. Germline V gives CDR1 ENHRY, CDR2 SYGVKD. Trimming left V 2 bases short and J 0 bases short, with 7 bases between. For the CDR3, the DNA is TGTGCCATCAGTGAGGACAGAATGAACACTGAAGCTTTCTTT. Its protein is CAISEDRMNTEAFF.

The V and J genes are TRBV6-6 and TRBJ2-2, with D maybe TRBD1 (5 bases). The V end lost 7 bases, the J end lost 3 bases, and 9 bases lay between the germline ends. The germline CDR1 and CDR2 sequences are MNHNY and SVGAGI (reference sequence). The CDR3 sequence is 13 residues long. DNA of the CDR3: TGTGCCAGCACAGGGTGGGACACCGGGGAGCTGTTTTTT. It yields the protein CASTGWDTGELFF.